One sample yielded the 5 T cell receptor beta chains listed below, sequenced in a study of Tregs in tolerant kidney transplant recipients. Generated by immunoSEQ multiplex PCR, the TCRdb table keeps only in-frame clones and is missing some. Found here are about 90,000 clones, under 95% of them singletons; the top ten hold about 1.5%. Mixed chimerism was transient after nonmyeloablative marrow transplants from related graft donors. Sequencing was performed on CD4+ T cells from blood (PBMCs), taken 12 months after the transplant. The receptors originated from a human patient who received a combined kidney and bone marrow transplant. Some T cells here may be from the graft donor.

The chain is built from TRBV14 and TRBJ1-5; no clear D gene. CDR1 is SGHDN, CDR2 FVKESK, per germline. V was pared by 0 bases and J by 4 bases, with 13 bases between. CDR3 length equals 16 residues. Here the CDR3 DNA reads TGTGCCAGCAGCCAAGATTTAATCGCAGTGAATCAGCCCCAGCATTTT. Protein product: CASSQDLIAVNQPQHF.

The rearrangement uses TRBV11-2 and TRBJ2-7; weak D call: TRBD2 (5 bases). The CDR3 is made up of 14 amino acids. V was trimmed by 7 bases and J by 4 bases, leaving 17 bases between them. Germline CDR1 SGHAT, CDR2 FQNNGV. The CDR3 bases are TGTGCCAGCACTCCTATCGGGATCCTATACGAGCAGTACTTC. It translates to CASTPIGILYEQYF.

The chain uses TRBV11-2 and TRBJ1-1, with a possible D match to TRBD1 (6 bases). The germline gives CDR1 SGHAT, CDR2 FQNNGV. V lost 5 bases and J lost 5, with 15 bases in between. The CDR3 runs to 14 residues. CDR3: CASSPPTGRTEAFF. As DNA, the CDR3 is TGTGCCAGCAGCCCGCCAACAGGGCGAACTGAAGCTTTCTTT.

The rearrangement links TRBV12-5 to TRBJ1-3, with no clear D. V was pared by 6 bases and J by 2 bases, with 5 bases between. CDR1 is LGHNT and CDR2 is FRNRAP in the germline V gene. The length of the CDR3 is 12 residues. The CDR3 loop reads CASGGTGNTIYF. CDR3 in DNA: TGTGCTAGTGGGGGCACTGGAAACACCATATATTTT.

This chain joins TRBV7-2 and TRBJ2-4; TRBD2 matches 11 bases. V trimming: 2 bases; J trimming: 1 base; junction bases outside the gene matches: 10. CDR1 is SGHTA and CDR2 is FQGNSA in the germline V gene. The CDR3 has 19 amino acids. The CDR3 spells CASSLIRASGGQAKNIQYF. DNA for the CDR3: TGTGCCAGCAGCTTAATCCGGGCTAGCGGGGGGCAGGCCAAAAACATTCAGTACTTC.